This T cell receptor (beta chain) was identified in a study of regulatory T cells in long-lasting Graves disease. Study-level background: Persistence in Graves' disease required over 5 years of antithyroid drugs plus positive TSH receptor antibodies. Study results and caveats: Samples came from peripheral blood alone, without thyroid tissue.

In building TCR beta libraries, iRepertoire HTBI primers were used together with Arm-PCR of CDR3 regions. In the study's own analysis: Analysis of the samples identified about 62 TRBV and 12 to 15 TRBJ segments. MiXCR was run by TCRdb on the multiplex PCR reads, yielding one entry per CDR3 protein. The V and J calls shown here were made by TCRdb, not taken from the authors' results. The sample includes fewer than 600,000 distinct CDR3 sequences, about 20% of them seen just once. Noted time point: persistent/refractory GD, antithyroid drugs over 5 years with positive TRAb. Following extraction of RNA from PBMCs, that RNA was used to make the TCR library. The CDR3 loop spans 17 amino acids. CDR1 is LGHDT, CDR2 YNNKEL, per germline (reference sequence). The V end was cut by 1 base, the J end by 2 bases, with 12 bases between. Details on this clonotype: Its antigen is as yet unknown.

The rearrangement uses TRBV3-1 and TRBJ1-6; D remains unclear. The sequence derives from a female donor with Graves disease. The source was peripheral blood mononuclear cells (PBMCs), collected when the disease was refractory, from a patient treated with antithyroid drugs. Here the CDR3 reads CASSQGVEVAYNSPLHF. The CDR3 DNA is TGTGCCAGCAGCCAAGGTGTCGAAGTCGCCTATAATTCACCCCTCCACTTT.